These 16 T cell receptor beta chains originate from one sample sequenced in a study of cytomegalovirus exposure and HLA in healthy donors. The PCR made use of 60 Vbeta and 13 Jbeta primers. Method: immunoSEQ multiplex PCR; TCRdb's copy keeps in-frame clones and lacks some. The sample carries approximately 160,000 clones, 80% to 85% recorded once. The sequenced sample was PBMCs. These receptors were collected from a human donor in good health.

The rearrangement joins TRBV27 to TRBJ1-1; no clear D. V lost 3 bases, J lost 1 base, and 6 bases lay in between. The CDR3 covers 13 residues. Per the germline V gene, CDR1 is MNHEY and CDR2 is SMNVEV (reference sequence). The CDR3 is CASSFSGNTEAFF. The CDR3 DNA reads TGTGCCAGCAGTTTTAGCGGGAACACTGAAGCTTTCTTT.

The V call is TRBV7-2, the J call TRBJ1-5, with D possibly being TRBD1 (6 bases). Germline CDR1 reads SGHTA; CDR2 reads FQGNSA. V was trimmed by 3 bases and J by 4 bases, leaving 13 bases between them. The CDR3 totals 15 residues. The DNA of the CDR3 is TGTGCCAGCAGCTTTAACAGGGTGGGGAATCAGCCCCAGCATTTT. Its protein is CASSFNRVGNQPQHF.

CDR3 sequence (DNA): TGTGCCAGCAGCTTATCAGGGTCTAATGAAAAACTGTTTTTT. This encodes CASSLSGSNEKLFF. The chain is built from TRBV7-2 and TRBJ1-4, with D perhaps TRBD1 (5 bases). Germline-derived CDR1 and CDR2 are SGHTA and FQGNSA. The CDR3 covers 14 residues. Trimming left V 2 bases short and J 3 bases short, with 7 bases between.

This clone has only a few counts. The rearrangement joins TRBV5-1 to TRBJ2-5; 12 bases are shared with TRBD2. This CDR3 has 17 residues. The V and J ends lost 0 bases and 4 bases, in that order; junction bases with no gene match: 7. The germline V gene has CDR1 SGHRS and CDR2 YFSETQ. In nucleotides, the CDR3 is TGCGCCAGCAGCTTGGCACTAGCGGGGGGCAAAGGAGAGACCCAGTACTTC. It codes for CASSLALAGGKGETQYF.

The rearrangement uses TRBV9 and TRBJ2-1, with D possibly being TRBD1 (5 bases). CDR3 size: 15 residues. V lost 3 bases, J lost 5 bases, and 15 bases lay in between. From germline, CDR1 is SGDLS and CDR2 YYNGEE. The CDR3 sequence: CASSALATANNEQFF. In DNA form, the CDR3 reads TGTGCCAGCAGCGCCCTGGCGACAGCTAACAATGAGCAGTTCTTC.

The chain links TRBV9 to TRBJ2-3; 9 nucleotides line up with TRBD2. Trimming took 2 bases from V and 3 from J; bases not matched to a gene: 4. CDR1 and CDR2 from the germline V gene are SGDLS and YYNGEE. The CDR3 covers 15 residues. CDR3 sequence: CASSVGGGETDTQYF. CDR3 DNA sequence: TGTGCCAGCAGCGTTGGCGGGGGGGAAACAGATACGCAGTATTTT. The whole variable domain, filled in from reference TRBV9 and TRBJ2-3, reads DSGVTQTPKHLITATGQRVTLRCSPRSGDLSVYWYQQSLDQGLQFLIQYYNGEERAKGNILERFSAQQFPDLHSELNLSSLELGDSALYFCASSVGGGETDTQYFGPGTRLTVL.

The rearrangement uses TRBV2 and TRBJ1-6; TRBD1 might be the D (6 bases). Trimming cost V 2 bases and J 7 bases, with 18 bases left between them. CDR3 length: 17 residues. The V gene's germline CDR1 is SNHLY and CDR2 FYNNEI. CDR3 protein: CASSESFPGQINSPLHF. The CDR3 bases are TGTGCCAGCAGTGAAAGTTTCCCCGGACAGATCAATTCACCCCTCCACTTT.

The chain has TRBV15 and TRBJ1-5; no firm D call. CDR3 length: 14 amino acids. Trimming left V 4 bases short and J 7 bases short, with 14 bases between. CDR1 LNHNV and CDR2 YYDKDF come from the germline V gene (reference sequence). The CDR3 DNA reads TGTGCCACCAGCACAACGGGTACTAGGCAGCCCCAGCATTTT. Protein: CATSTTGTRQPQHF. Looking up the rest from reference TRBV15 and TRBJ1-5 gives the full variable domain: DAMVIQNPRYQVTQFGKPVTLSCSQTLNHNVMYWYQQKSSQAPKLLFHYYDKDFNNEADTPDNFQSRRPNTSFCFLDIRSPGLGDTAMYLCATSTTGTRQPQHFGDGTRLSIL.

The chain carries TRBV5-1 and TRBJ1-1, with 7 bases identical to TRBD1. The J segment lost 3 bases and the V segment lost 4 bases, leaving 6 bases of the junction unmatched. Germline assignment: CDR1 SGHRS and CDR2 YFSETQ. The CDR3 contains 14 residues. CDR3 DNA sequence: TGCGCCAGCAGCGCCCAGGGGGGTGACACTGAAGCTTTCTTT. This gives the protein CASSAQGGDTEAFF.

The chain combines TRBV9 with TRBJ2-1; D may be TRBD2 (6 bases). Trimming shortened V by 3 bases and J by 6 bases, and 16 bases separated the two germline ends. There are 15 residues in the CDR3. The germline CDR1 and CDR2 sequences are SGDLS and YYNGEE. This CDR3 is CASSAGTGLFNEQFF. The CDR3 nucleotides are TGTGCCAGCAGCGCCGGGACGGGACTTTTCAATGAGCAGTTCTTC.

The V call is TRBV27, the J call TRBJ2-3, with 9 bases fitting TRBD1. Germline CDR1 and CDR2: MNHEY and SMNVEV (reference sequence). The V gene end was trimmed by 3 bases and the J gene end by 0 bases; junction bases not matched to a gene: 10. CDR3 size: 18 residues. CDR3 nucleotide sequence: TGTGCCAGCAGTTTCGGGACAGGGTTTGTCCGTAGCACAGATACGCAGTATTTT. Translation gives CASSFGTGFVRSTDTQYF.

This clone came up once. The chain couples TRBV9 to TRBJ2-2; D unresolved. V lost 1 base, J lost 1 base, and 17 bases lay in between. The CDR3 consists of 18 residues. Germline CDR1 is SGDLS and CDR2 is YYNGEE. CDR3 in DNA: TGTGCCAGCAGCGTAAACCCTGGCCAGGCTCAGAACACCGGGGAGCTGTTTTTT. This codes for CASSVNPGQAQNTGELFF.

The CDR3 spells CASIYLAKGGAGELFF. Here the CDR3 DNA reads TGTGCCAGCATCTATCTGGCGAAGGGAGGCGCCGGGGAGCTGTTTTTT. This chain joins TRBV5-6 and TRBJ2-2; D might be TRBD2 (6 bases). From germline, CDR1 is SGHDT and CDR2 YYEEEE. The CDR3 runs 16 residues. The V and J ends lost 6 bases and 6 bases respectively, with 21 bases between them. Variable domain in full (rest from reference TRBV5-6 and TRBJ2-2): DAGVTQSPTHLIKTRGQQVTLRCSPKSGHDTVSWYQQALGQGPQFIFQYYEEEERQRGNFPDRFSGHQFPNYSSELNVNALLLGDSALYLCASIYLAKGGAGELFFGEGSRLTVL.

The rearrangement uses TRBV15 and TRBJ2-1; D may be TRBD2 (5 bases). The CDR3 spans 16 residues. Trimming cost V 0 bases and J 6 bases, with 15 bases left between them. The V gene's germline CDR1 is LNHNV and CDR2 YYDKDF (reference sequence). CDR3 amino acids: CATSRDPEGSSNEQFF. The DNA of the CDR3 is TGTGCCACCAGCAGAGATCCAGAGGGTTCGAGCAATGAGCAGTTCTTC.

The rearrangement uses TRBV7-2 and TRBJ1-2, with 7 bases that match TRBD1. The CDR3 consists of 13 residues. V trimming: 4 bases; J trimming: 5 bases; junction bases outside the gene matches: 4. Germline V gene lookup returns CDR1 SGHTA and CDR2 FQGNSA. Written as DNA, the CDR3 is TGTGCCAGCAGCTGGGGACAGATTTATGGCTACACCTTC. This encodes CASSWGQIYGYTF. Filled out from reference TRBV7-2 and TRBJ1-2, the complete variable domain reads GAGVSQSPSNKVTEKGKDVELRCDPISGHTALYWYRQSLGQGLEFLIYFQGNSAPDKSGLPSDRFSAERTGGSVSTLTIQRTQQEDSAVYLCASSWGQIYGYTFGSGTRLTVV.

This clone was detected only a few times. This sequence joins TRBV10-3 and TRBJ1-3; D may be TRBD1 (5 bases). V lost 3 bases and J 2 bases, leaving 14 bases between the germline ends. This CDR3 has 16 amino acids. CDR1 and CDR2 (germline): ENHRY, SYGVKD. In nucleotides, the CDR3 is TGTGCCATCAGTGAATACTTGACAGAGACTGGAAACACCATATATTTT. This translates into CAISEYLTETGNTIYF.